Listed below are T cell receptor beta chains from one sample, sequenced in a study of shared clonotypes between healthy human individuals. The table came from immunoSEQ multiplex PCR; TCRdb's copy has only in-frame clones and leaves some out. The top ten hold approximately 0.95% of the sample, which has over 950,000 clones, around three quarters seen once. What was sequenced was memory CD4+ T cells from PBMCs. These receptors all come from a man aged 18 to 30 in good health. Some clones in this sample may be carry-over from other donors' samples. CDR3s include the opening cysteine and the closing phenylalanine or tryptophan. Fields, in order: V gene, D gene, J gene, clone size, CDR3 DNA, CDR3 protein. D genes are given only for firm matches. Not every row has a clone size; where given, it reads once, few, many or a size class.

V gene: TRBV28
D gene: NA
J gene: TRBJ1-1
clone size: NA
CDR3 DNA: TGTGCCAGCAGCCACAGAGGTCGGGGGCAGGGCACTGAAGCTTTCTTT
CDR3 protein: CASSHRGRGQGTEAFF

V gene: TRBV2
D gene: TRBD1
J gene: TRBJ1-4
clone size: few
CDR3 DNA: TGTGCCAGCTCCCGGGACAGGGACGAAAAACTGTTTTTT
CDR3 protein: CASSRDRDEKLFF

V gene: TRBV27
D gene: TRBD2
J gene: TRBJ2-1
clone size: NA
CDR3 DNA: TGTGCCAGTACTTCCACGGCGGGAGGGACCTACAATGAGCAGTTCTTC
CDR3 protein: CASTSTAGGTYNEQFF

V gene: TRBV19
D gene: TRBD2
J gene: TRBJ2-1
clone size: NA
CDR3 DNA: TGTGCCATCCCGGGACTAGCGGTAGACGATGAGCAGTTCTTC
CDR3 protein: CAIPGLAVDDEQFF

V gene: TRBV27
D gene: TRBD2
J gene: TRBJ2-7
clone size: NA
CDR3 DNA: TGTGCCAGCAGTTTTCGGACTAGCGGGAGGGGGTACGAGCAGTACTTC
CDR3 protein: CASSFRTSGRGYEQYF

V gene: TRBV5-1
D gene: TRBD1
J gene: TRBJ2-5
clone size: NA
CDR3 DNA: TGCGCCAGCAGCGACGGACAGGGAGTCCAAGAGACCCAGTACTTC
CDR3 protein: CASSDGQGVQETQYF

V gene: TRBV6-5
D gene: TRBD2
J gene: TRBJ2-7
clone size: NA
CDR3 DNA: TGTGCCAGCAGCAGAACTAGCGGCCACGCCTACGAGCAGTACTTC
CDR3 protein: CASSRTSGHAYEQYF

V gene: TRBV7-9
D gene: NA
J gene: TRBJ2-1
clone size: NA
CDR3 DNA: TGTGCCAGCAGCCGCACTGGCTACAATGAGCAGTTCTTC
CDR3 protein: CASSRTGYNEQFF

V gene: TRBV28
D gene: NA
J gene: TRBJ2-7
clone size: NA
CDR3 DNA: TGTGCCAGCAGAAATAGTGGGTCCCTCTCTTCCTACGAGCAGTACTTC
CDR3 protein: CASRNSGSLSSYEQYF

V gene: TRBV15
D gene: NA
J gene: TRBJ1-4
clone size: NA
CDR3 DNA: TGTGCCACCTCCGGGGGAATCAATGAAAAACTGTTTTTT
CDR3 protein: CATSGGINEKLFF

V gene: TRBV30
D gene: NA
J gene: TRBJ2-5
clone size: NA
CDR3 DNA: TGTGCCTGGAGTGTAATCTGGGAGACCCAGTACTTC
CDR3 protein: CAWSVIWETQYF

V gene: TRBV5-1
D gene: TRBD2
J gene: TRBJ2-7
clone size: NA
CDR3 DNA: TGCGCCAGCAGCTTGGCGGGAGGCCCGAGCTCCTACGAGCAGTACTTC
CDR3 protein: CASSLAGGPSSYEQYF

V gene: TRBV15
D gene: TRBD2
J gene: TRBJ2-3
clone size: once
CDR3 DNA: TGTGCCACCAGCGCACAACTAGCGGGAACCCCAGATACGCAGTATTTT
CDR3 protein: CATSAQLAGTPDTQYF

V gene: TRBV27
D gene: NA
J gene: TRBJ1-5
clone size: NA
CDR3 DNA: TGTGCCAGCAGTTTCCGCAGGGTTGGCAATCAGCCCCAGCATTTT
CDR3 protein: CASSFRRVGNQPQHF

V gene: TRBV4-3
D gene: NA
J gene: TRBJ1-1
clone size: NA
CDR3 DNA: TGCGCCACCGACCCGAACACTGAAGCTTTCTTT
CDR3 protein: CATDPNTEAFF

V gene: TRBV5-1
D gene: TRBD1
J gene: TRBJ1-5
clone size: few
CDR3 DNA: TGCGCCAGCAGCCCCGGGACAGAGAATCAGCCCCAGCATTTT
CDR3 protein: CASSPGTENQPQHF

V gene: TRBV7-9
D gene: TRBD2
J gene: TRBJ2-1
clone size: NA
CDR3 DNA: TGTGCCAGCAGCTTAGAGGTCGGAGGCGGGAGGTGGGGTGAGCAGTTCTTC
CDR3 protein: CASSLEVGGGRWGEQFF

V gene: TRBV18
D gene: NA
J gene: TRBJ2-1
clone size: NA
CDR3 DNA: TGTGCCAGCTCACCTTCAACGGCGGGCGGTGAGCAGTTCTTC
CDR3 protein: CASSPSTAGGEQFF

V gene: TRBV7-6
D gene: TRBD1
J gene: TRBJ2-5
clone size: NA
CDR3 DNA: TGTGCCAGCAGCTCGGGACAGTTGGAGACCCAGTACTTC
CDR3 protein: CASSSGQLETQYF

V gene: TRBV11-2
D gene: NA
J gene: TRBJ1-4
clone size: NA
CDR3 DNA: TGTGCCAGCAGCTTGTATCGGGGGCGCGTAGGAGAAAAACTGTTTTTT
CDR3 protein: CASSLYRGRVGEKLFF

V gene: TRBV11-3
D gene: NA
J gene: TRBJ1-1
clone size: NA
CDR3 DNA: TGTGCCAGCAGCTTAGACTTTAACACTGAAGCTTTCTTT
CDR3 protein: CASSLDFNTEAFF

V gene: TRBV27
D gene: TRBD1
J gene: TRBJ2-5
clone size: NA
CDR3 DNA: TGTGCCAGCAGATCTGACAGGGGAGACGAGACCCAGTACTTC
CDR3 protein: CASRSDRGDETQYF

V gene: TRBV15
D gene: NA
J gene: TRBJ1-2
clone size: NA
CDR3 DNA: TGTGCCACCAGCAGACCGGACGATGGCTACACCTTC
CDR3 protein: CATSRPDDGYTF

V gene: TRBV7-8
D gene: NA
J gene: TRBJ1-1
clone size: NA
CDR3 DNA: TGTGCCAGCAGCCCTCGGGACCTTGGAACTGAAGCTTTCTTT
CDR3 protein: CASSPRDLGTEAFF

V gene: TRBV5-1
D gene: NA
J gene: TRBJ2-7
clone size: NA
CDR3 DNA: TGCGCCAGCAGCTTGGCCCCCCGAAGCTACGAGCAGTACTTC
CDR3 protein: CASSLAPRSYEQYF

V gene: TRBV5-1
D gene: TRBD2
J gene: TRBJ2-1
clone size: NA
CDR3 DNA: TGCGCCAGCAGCTTAATAGCGGGAGTGAACAATGAGCAGTTCTTC
CDR3 protein: CASSLIAGVNNEQFF

V gene: TRBV11-2
D gene: NA
J gene: TRBJ2-7
clone size: NA
CDR3 DNA: TGTGCCAGCAGCTCATCTAGCTACGAGCAGTACTTC
CDR3 protein: CASSSSSYEQYF

V gene: TRBV11-3
D gene: NA
J gene: TRBJ2-2
clone size: NA
CDR3 DNA: TGTGCCAGCAGCTCGGGCCCTGGGCCCGGGGAGCTGTTTTTT
CDR3 protein: CASSSGPGPGELFF

V gene: TRBV7-2
D gene: TRBD1
J gene: TRBJ1-3
clone size: once
CDR3 DNA: TGTGCCAGCAGCTTTAGGACAGGGGGTAGAAACACCATATATTTT
CDR3 protein: CASSFRTGGRNTIYF

V gene: TRBV28
D gene: NA
J gene: TRBJ1-4
clone size: NA
CDR3 DNA: TGTGCCAGCAGTGCACATCTGGGGCGGGCTAATGAAAAACTGTTTTTT
CDR3 protein: CASSAHLGRANEKLFF

V gene: TRBV9
D gene: NA
J gene: TRBJ2-2
clone size: NA
CDR3 DNA: TGTGCCAGCAGCTTCAGGGGGGAGGGCCGTACCGGGGAGCTGTTTTTT
CDR3 protein: CASSFRGEGRTGELFF

V gene: TRBV28
D gene: NA
J gene: TRBJ1-1
clone size: NA
CDR3 DNA: TGTGCCAGCAGTCGTGAGTCTCGGAACACTGAAGCTTTCTTT
CDR3 protein: CASSRESRNTEAFF

V gene: TRBV18
D gene: NA
J gene: TRBJ2-5
clone size: NA
CDR3 DNA: TGTGCCAGCTCACCGCTCCCCAGGGGGGCCGGTGAGACCCAGTACTTC
CDR3 protein: CASSPLPRGAGETQYF

V gene: TRBV9
D gene: NA
J gene: TRBJ2-3
clone size: NA
CDR3 DNA: TGTGCCAGCAGCCCGACCACAGATACGCAGTATTTT
CDR3 protein: CASSPTTDTQYF

V gene: TRBV10-3
D gene: TRBD1
J gene: TRBJ2-7
clone size: NA
CDR3 DNA: TGTGCCATCAGTCAGGGGACAGGGACCTACGAGCAGTACTTC
CDR3 protein: CAISQGTGTYEQYF

V gene: TRBV2
D gene: TRBD1
J gene: TRBJ2-3
clone size: NA
CDR3 DNA: TGTGCCACCACCTGGGACAGGGGGGGCGCAGATACGCAGTATTTT
CDR3 protein: CATTWDRGGADTQYF

V gene: TRBV7-9
D gene: TRBD1
J gene: TRBJ2-7
clone size: NA
CDR3 DNA: TGTGCCAGCAGCCCGCGGACAGGGTTTTCCTACGAGCAGTACTTC
CDR3 protein: CASSPRTGFSYEQYF

V gene: TRBV29-1
D gene: TRBD1
J gene: TRBJ2-1
clone size: NA
CDR3 DNA: TGCAGCACCACCCCGGGACAGGGTCTCAATGAGCAGTTCTTC
CDR3 protein: CSTTPGQGLNEQFF

V gene: TRBV27
D gene: NA
J gene: TRBJ1-2
clone size: NA
CDR3 DNA: TGTGCCAGCGGCCCCCACGGGACGGTCGGCGGCTACACCTTC
CDR3 protein: CASGPHGTVGGYTF

V gene: TRBV7-3
D gene: NA
J gene: TRBJ2-2
clone size: NA
CDR3 DNA: TGTGCCAGCAGGTCCGGGACTGCAAACACCGGGGAGCTGTTTTTT
CDR3 protein: CASRSGTANTGELFF

V gene: TRBV7-9
D gene: TRBD1
J gene: TRBJ2-7
clone size: NA
CDR3 DNA: TGTGCCAGCAGTCGAACAGGGGGCGAAGGTGTGCAGTACTTC
CDR3 protein: CASSRTGGEGVQYF

V gene: TRBV7-6
D gene: NA
J gene: TRBJ2-2
clone size: few
CDR3 DNA: TGTGCCAGCAGCCTACGTCAGGCATCGGGCACCGGGGAGCTGTTTTTT
CDR3 protein: CASSLRQASGTGELFF

V gene: TRBV2
D gene: NA
J gene: TRBJ1-5
clone size: NA
CDR3 DNA: TGTGCCAGCAGTTACCATGGACAGAATCAGCCCCAGCATTTT
CDR3 protein: CASSYHGQNQPQHF

V gene: TRBV15
D gene: TRBD2
J gene: TRBJ2-7
clone size: NA
CDR3 DNA: TGTGCCACCAGCAGAGGACTAGCGGGTTCGTACGAGCAGTACTTC
CDR3 protein: CATSRGLAGSYEQYF

V gene: TRBV2
D gene: TRBD1
J gene: TRBJ1-2
clone size: NA
CDR3 DNA: TGTGCCAGCAACCGACAGGGTGGCGACTATGGCTACACCTTC
CDR3 protein: CASNRQGGDYGYTF

V gene: TRBV28
D gene: NA
J gene: TRBJ2-7
clone size: NA
CDR3 DNA: TGTGCCAGCAGTTACACCCTCGCCCTGACACCTTCCTACGAGCAGTACTTC
CDR3 protein: CASSYTLALTPSYEQYF

V gene: TRBV30
D gene: NA
J gene: TRBJ1-1
clone size: NA
CDR3 DNA: TGTGCCTGGAGTCCGGACAGGAACACTGAAGCTTTCTTT
CDR3 protein: CAWSPDRNTEAFF

V gene: TRBV5-4
D gene: NA
J gene: TRBJ1-2
clone size: NA
CDR3 DNA: TGTGCCAGCAAACCTACAGGAATTCCCTATGGCTACACCTTC
CDR3 protein: CASKPTGIPYGYTF